These 20 T cell receptor beta chains were all obtained from the same sample, sequenced in a study of regulatory T cells in long-lasting Graves disease. Construction of the TCR beta libraries employed iRepertoire HTBI primers in conjunction with Arm-PCR of CDR3 regions. TCRdb reprocessed the multiplex PCR reads with MiXCR, giving one entry per CDR3 protein. The data contain 350,000 to 450,000 distinct CDR3 sequences, 16% of them singletons. Time point meaning: newly diagnosed GD, antithyroid drugs for less than 3 months. RNA extracted from PBMCs served as the sequencing template. These records were also assigned to another study, of T cells in Graves' hyperthyroidism and ophthalmopathy.

The specimen comprised peripheral blood mononuclear cells (PBMCs), sampled at new diagnosis, from a patient treated with antithyroid drugs. The receptor set was obtained from a man aged 40-49 years with Graves disease.

This clonotype was found a few times. The gene calls are TRBV6-1 and TRBJ2-2; 8 bases match TRBD1. Germline CDR1 is MNHNS and CDR2 is SASEGT. This CDR3 comprises 13 residues. J lost 6 bases, V lost 7 bases, and 4 bases had no gene match. CDR3 region: CASTGQGPGELFF. Here the CDR3 DNA reads TGTGCCAGCACAGGACAGGGCCCCGGGGAGCTGTTTTTT.

The table lists this clonotype with many counts. V is TRBV7-2 and J is TRBJ2-2; 10 nucleotides match TRBD2. CDR1 is SGHTA and CDR2 is FQGNSA in the germline V gene. The CDR3 totals 15 residues. J lost 5 bases, V lost 6 bases, and 6 bases had no gene match. This chain's CDR3 is CASRWTAGGTGELFF. CDR3 nucleotide sequence: TGTGCCAGCAGATGGACAGCGGGGGGGACCGGGGAGCTGTTTTTT.

Ten or more counts support this clonotype. The V call is TRBV7-3, the J call TRBJ2-7; 8 nucleotides align to TRBD1. Germline CDR1 reads SGHTA; CDR2 reads FQGTGA. The V gene end was trimmed by 11 bases and the J gene end by 7 bases; junction bases not matched to a gene: 13. The CDR3 contains 13 residues. CDR3 sequence reads: CADGAGGAGEQYF. The CDR3 region has the DNA TGTGCCGATGGGGCAGGGGGCGCAGGGGAGCAGTACTTC.

This clonotype was detected ten times or more. The chain links TRBV9 to TRBJ2-3, with TRBD2 matching 10 bases. The CDR3 has 15 amino acids. Per germline, CDR1 SGDLS and CDR2 YYNGEE. The V and J ends lost 8 bases and 2 bases, in that order; junction bases with no gene match: 8. The CDR3 region is CASSKRGGLTDTQYF. The DNA of the CDR3 is TGTGCCAGTTCCAAGCGGGGGGGGCTCACAGATACGCAGTATTTT.

This clonotype was seen more than once but under ten times. The rearrangement uses TRBV5-1 and TRBJ1-1; D is perhaps TRBD1 (5 bases). V was trimmed by 4 bases and J by 5 bases, leaving 9 bases between them. The CDR3 is 12 residues long. Germline-derived CDR1 and CDR2 are SGHRS and YFSETQ. The CDR3 bases are TGCGCCAGCAGCGGGGGGAGGACTGAAGCTTTCTTT. Translated: CASSGGRTEAFF. The full variable domain, with the rest looked up from reference TRBV5-1 and TRBJ1-1, is KAGVTQTPRYLIKTRGQQVTLSCSPISGHRSVSWYQQTPGQGLQFLFEYFSETQRNKGNFPGRFSGRQFSNSRSEMNVSTLELGDSALYLCASSGGRTEAFFGQGTRLTVV.

The rearrangement joins TRBV12-3 or TRBV12-4 to TRBJ2-1; D not resolved. The V end was cut by 1 base, the J end by 7 bases, with 8 bases between. The CDR3 extends over 13 amino acids. CDR3 protein: CASSLGGWNEQFF. CDR3 DNA: TGTGCCAGCAGTTTAGGGGGTTGGAATGAGCAGTTCTTC.

This chain connects TRBV7-2 to TRBJ1-4; a weak D match, TRBD1 (5 bases). Germline CDR1 is SGHTA and CDR2 is FQGNSA. V gave up 5 bases and J gave up 7 bases, with 14 bases separating them. The length of the CDR3 is 14 residues. Here the CDR3 reads CASSVTRDTEKLFF. The CDR3 DNA is TGTGCCAGCAGCGTCACCAGGGATACTGAAAAACTGTTTTTT.

This clonotype came up a few times. This chain links TRBV5-1 with TRBJ2-2, with D perhaps assigned TRBD1 or TRBD2 (5 bases each). The CDR3 covers 15 residues. Germline V gives CDR1 SGHRS, CDR2 YFSETQ. V was trimmed by 0 bases and J by 5 bases, leaving 11 bases between them. The CDR3 DNA follows: TGCGCCAGCAGCTTGGGTGCGTGGGGGACCGGGGAGCTGTTTTTT. It is translated as CASSLGAWGTGELFF.

This clonotype was seen many times. V gene TRBV18 combines with J gene TRBJ2-3; D is ambiguous. V dropped 6 bases and J dropped 3 bases, with 19 bases sitting between them. Germline V gives CDR1 KGHSH, CDR2 LQKENI. The CDR3 is 16 residues long. The CDR3 region has the DNA TGTGCCAGCTCGAAACAGAATCCCATGGGAACAGATACGCAGTATTTT. This encodes CASSKQNPMGTDTQYF. The complete variable domain, with remaining parts taken from reference TRBV18 and TRBJ2-3, reads NAGVMQNPRHLVRRRGQEARLRCSPMKGHSHVYWYRQLPEEGLKFMVYLQKENIIDESGMPKERFSAEFPKEGPSILRIQQVVRGDSAAYFCASSKQNPMGTDTQYFGPGTRLTVL.

This clonotype was observed a handful of times. The chain carries TRBV9 and TRBJ2-3; TRBD2 agrees at 13 bases. V shed 4 bases, J shed 2 bases, and the junction held 7 bases outside the gene matches. The length of the CDR3 is 17 residues. The germline V gene has CDR1 SGDLS and CDR2 YYNGEE. This CDR3 reads CASSLTSGGAFTDTQYF. CDR3 nucleotide sequence: TGTGCCAGCAGCCTAACTAGCGGGGGGGCCTTCACAGATACGCAGTATTTT.

In its sample, this clonotype was seen many times. The chain recombines TRBV4-3 with TRBJ2-1; TRBD1 agrees at 7 bases. The CDR3 length is 15 residues. V lost 0 bases, J lost 5 bases, and 4 bases stayed unmatched. Germline values: CDR1 LGHNA, CDR2 YSLEER. CDR3 nucleotides: TGCGCCAGCAGCCAAGATCTAAGGGGGCACAATGAGCAGTTCTTC. It is translated as CASSQDLRGHNEQFF.

As for this clonotype: At one boundary the junction diverges from the germline segment, which might be a read error. The CDR3 coding sequence is TGTGCCAGCAATCCACCAAGGGGCGGAGCCAAAAACACTCAGTACTTC. It is translated as CASNPPRGGAKNTQYF. The rearrangement uses TRBV2 and TRBJ2-4, with D possibly matching TRBD1 (5 bases). Germline assignment: CDR1 SNHLY and CDR2 FYNNEI. The CDR3 totals 16 residues.

The chain is built from TRBV5-6 and TRBJ2-3; possibly TRBD1 or TRBD2 for D (5 bases each). Germline V gives CDR1 SGHDT, CDR2 YYEEEE. V was pared by 3 bases and J by 0 bases, with 14 bases between. CDR3 length equals 16 residues. CDR3: CASSSGAWGSTDTQYF. DNA for the CDR3: TGTGCCAGCAGCTCCGGGGCCTGGGGTAGCACAGATACGCAGTATTTT.

The table lists this clonotype with many counts. In DNA, the CDR3 is TGTGCCACCAGTGATTTGCTCGCGGGGTCGAACACCGGGGAGCTGTTTTTT. Encoded protein: CATSDLLAGSNTGELFF. V is TRBV24-1 and J is TRBJ2-2; a possible D gene is TRBD2 (6 bases). Germline assignment: CDR1 KGHDR and CDR2 SFDVKD. The CDR3 is 17 amino acids. The ends were cut back, 0 bases at V and 0 bases at J, with 10 bases in the middle.

This clonotype was recorded at least ten times. V is TRBV12-3 or TRBV12-4 and J is TRBJ1-4; D is unresolved. This CDR3 is 14 amino acids long. The V and J ends lost 0 bases and 8 bases respectively, with 10 bases between them. DNA of the CDR3: TGTGCCAGCAGTTTAGCGCCCCGGATGGAAAAACTGTTTTTT. Amino acid sequence: CASSLAPRMEKLFF.

About this clonotype itself: Since a much larger clone is just one base distant, this may be a read error. Without the conserved terminal phenylalanine or tryptophan, this CDR3 likely stems from a read error. The rearrangement uses TRBV20-1 and TRBJ2-1; 7 nucleotides agree with TRBD1. The germline V gene encodes CDR1 DFQATT and CDR2 SNEGSKA (reference sequence). After removal of 6 bases from V and 2 bases from J, the junction contained 10 bases not matched to a gene. This CDR3 is 15 amino acids long. Here the CDR3 reads CSARRTGYAYNEQFL. The CDR3 DNA is TGCAGTGCCAGGCGGACAGGCTATGCCTACAATGAGCAGTTCTTG.

This clonotype was detected ten times or more. The V and J genes are TRBV19 and TRBJ1-6; TRBD1 is a possible D gene (5 bases). V lost 8 bases and J lost 8, with 10 bases in between. In germline, CDR1 is LNHDA, CDR2 SQIVND (reference sequence). This CDR3 is built from 12 residues. The CDR3 loop is CASAPGHSPLHF. The DNA of the CDR3 is TGTGCCAGTGCACCGGGACATTCACCCCTCCACTTT. Variable domain in full (rest from reference TRBV19 and TRBJ1-6): DGGITQSPKYLFRKEGQNVTLSCEQNLNHDAMYWYRQDPGQGLRLIYYSQIVNDFQKGDIAEGYSVSREKKESFPLTVTSAQKNPTAFYLCASAPGHSPLHFGNGTRLTVT.

This clonotype was seen many times. The chain combines TRBV5-5 with TRBJ2-5, with D tentatively TRBD1 (5 bases). The CDR3 spans 15 residues. Germline V gene sequence: CDR1 SGHKS, CDR2 YYEKEE (reference sequence). V gave up 4 bases and J gave up 0 bases, with 13 bases separating them. Written as DNA, the CDR3 is TGTGCCAGCAGCCCAACAACAGGAGACCAAGAGACCCAGTACTTC. It specifies CASSPTTGDQETQYF.

In this sample, this clonotype turned up many times. The gene calls are TRBV20-1 and TRBJ1-3; TRBD1 is a possible D gene (6 bases). The V end lost 8 bases, the J end lost 4 bases, and 15 bases lay between the germline ends. CDR3 length: 13 amino acids. The V gene's germline CDR1 is DFQATT and CDR2 SNEGSKA (reference sequence). Here the CDR3 reads CSPIQGNGNTIYF. The CDR3 coding sequence is TGCAGTCCCATCCAGGGGAACGGAAACACCATATATTTT.

Worth noting for this clonotype: A much larger clone is a single base away; this may be a read error. The gene calls are TRBV6-2 or TRBV6-3 and TRBJ2-2; 8 positions match TRBD1. Germline-derived CDR1 and CDR2 are MNHEY and SVGEGT. This CDR3 region has 14 residues. Losses at the gene ends were 10 bases for V and 5 bases for J; bases not matched to a gene: 9. The CDR3 DNA follows: TGTGCCACTCATTGGGACAGGTTGACCGGGGAGCTGTTTTTT. Its protein is CATHWDRLTGELFF.